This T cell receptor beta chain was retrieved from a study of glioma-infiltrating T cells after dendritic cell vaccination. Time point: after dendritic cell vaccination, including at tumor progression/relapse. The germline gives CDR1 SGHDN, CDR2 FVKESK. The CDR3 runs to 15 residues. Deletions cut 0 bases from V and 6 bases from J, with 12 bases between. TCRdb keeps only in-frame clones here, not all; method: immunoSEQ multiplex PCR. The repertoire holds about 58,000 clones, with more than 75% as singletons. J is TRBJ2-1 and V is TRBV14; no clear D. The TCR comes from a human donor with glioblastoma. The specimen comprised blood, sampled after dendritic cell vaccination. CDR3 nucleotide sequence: TGTGCCAGCAGCCAAGATCGAATAGCTCTCAATGAGCAGTTCTTC. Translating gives CASSQDRIALNEQFF.